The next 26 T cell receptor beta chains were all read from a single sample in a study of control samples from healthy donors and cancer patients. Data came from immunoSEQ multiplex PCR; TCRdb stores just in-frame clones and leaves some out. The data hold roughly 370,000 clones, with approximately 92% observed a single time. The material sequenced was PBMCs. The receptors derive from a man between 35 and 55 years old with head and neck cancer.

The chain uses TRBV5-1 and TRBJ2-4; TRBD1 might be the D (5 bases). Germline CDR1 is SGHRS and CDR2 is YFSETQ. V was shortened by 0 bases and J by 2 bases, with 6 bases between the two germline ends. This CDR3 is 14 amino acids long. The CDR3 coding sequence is TGCGCCAGCAGCTTGGACAGGACCAAAAACATTCAGTACTTC. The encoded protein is CASSLDRTKNIQYF.

CDR3 residues: CASSPLTGASQETQYF. The CDR3 DNA follows: TGTGCCAGCAGCCCGTTGACAGGGGCCTCCCAAGAGACCCAGTACTTC. The chain is built from TRBV3-1 (or the pseudogene TRBV3-2) and TRBJ2-5; 8 positions agree with TRBD1. With 4 bases clipped from V and 1 base from J, the junction kept 8 bases outside the gene matches. The germline V gene encodes CDR1 LGHDT and CDR2 YNNKEL (reference sequence). This CDR3 spans 16 amino acids.

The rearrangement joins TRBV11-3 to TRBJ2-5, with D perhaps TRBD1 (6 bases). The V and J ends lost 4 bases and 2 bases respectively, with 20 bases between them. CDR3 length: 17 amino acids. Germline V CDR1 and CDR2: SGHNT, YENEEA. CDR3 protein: CASSSGPSAGDQETQYF. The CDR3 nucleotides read TGTGCCAGCAGCTCCGGTCCCTCGGCAGGGGATCAAGAGACCCAGTACTTC.

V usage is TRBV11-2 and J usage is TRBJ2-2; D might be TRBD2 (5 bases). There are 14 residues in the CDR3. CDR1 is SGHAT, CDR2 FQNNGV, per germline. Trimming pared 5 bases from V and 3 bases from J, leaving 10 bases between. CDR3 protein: CASSTRADTGELFF. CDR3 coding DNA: TGTGCCAGCAGCACGCGGGCGGACACCGGGGAGCTGTTTTTT.

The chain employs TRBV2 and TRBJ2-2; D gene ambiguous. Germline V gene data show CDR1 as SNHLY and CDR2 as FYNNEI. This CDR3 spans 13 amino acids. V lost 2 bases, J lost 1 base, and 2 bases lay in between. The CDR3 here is CASSEQNTGELFF. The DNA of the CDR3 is TGTGCCAGCAGTGAACAGAACACCGGGGAGCTGTTTTTT.

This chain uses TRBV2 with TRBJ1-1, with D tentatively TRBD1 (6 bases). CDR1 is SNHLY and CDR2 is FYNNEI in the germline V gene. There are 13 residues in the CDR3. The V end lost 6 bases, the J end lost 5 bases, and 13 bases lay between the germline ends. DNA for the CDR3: TGTGCCAGCAGGACCGAGGGGGGAACTGAAGCTTTCTTT. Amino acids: CASRTEGGTEAFF.

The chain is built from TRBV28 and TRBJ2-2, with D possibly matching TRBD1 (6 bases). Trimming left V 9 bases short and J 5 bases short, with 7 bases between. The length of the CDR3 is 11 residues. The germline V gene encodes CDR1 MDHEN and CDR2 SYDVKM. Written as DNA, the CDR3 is TGTGCCAGTAGGGGGACCGGGGAGCTGTTTTTT. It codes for CASRGTGELFF.

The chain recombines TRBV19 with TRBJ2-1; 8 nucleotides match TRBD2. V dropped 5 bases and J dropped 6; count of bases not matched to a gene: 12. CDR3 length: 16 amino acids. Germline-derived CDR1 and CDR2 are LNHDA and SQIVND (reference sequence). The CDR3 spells CASSGSGEARVNEQFF. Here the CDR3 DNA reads TGTGCCAGTAGTGGTAGCGGGGAGGCTAGGGTCAATGAGCAGTTCTTC.

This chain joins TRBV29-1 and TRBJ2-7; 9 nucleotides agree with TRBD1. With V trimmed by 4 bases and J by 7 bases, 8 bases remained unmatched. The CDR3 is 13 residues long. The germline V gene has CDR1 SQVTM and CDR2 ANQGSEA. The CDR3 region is CSVGAGTGLEQYF. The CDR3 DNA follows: TGCAGCGTTGGTGCTGGGACAGGGTTGGAGCAGTACTTC.

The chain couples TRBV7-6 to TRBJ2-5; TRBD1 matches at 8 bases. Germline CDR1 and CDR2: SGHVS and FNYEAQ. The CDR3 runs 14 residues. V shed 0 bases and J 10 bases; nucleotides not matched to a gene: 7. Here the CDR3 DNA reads TGTGCCAGCAGCTTAGCGGAAGGGACAGGAGGCCAGTACTTC. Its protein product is CASSLAEGTGGQYF.

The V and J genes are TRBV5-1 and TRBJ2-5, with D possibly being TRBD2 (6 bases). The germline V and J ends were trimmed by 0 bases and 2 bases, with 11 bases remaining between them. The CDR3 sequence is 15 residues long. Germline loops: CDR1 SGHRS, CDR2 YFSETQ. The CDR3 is CASSLETSSQETQYF. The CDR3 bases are TGCGCCAGCAGCTTGGAAACTAGCTCTCAAGAGACCCAGTACTTC.

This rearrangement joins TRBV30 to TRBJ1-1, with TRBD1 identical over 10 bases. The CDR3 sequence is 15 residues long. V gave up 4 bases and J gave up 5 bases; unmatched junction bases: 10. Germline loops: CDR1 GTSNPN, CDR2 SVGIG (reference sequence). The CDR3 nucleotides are TGTGCCTGGATTGAGACGGGACAGGGGCGAACTGAAGCTTTCTTT. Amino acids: CAWIETGQGRTEAFF. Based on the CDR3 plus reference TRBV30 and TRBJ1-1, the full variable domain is SQTIHQWPATLVQPVGSPLSLECTVEGTSNPNLYWYRQAAGRGLQLLFYSVGIGQISSEVPQNLSASRPQDRQFILSSKKLLLSDSGFYLCAWIETGQGRTEAFFGQGTRLTVV.

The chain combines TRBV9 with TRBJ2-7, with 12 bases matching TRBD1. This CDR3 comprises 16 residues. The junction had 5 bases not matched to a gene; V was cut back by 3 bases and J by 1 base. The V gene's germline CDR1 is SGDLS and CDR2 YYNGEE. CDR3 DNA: TGTGCCAGCAGCGCAGGGACAGGGGGCCCATCCTACGAGCAGTACTTC. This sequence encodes CASSAGTGGPSYEQYF.

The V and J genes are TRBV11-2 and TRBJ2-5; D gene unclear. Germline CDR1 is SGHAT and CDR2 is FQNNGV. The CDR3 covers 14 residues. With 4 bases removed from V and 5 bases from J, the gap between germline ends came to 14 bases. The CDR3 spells CASSSVSVAETQYF. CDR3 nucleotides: TGTGCCAGCAGCTCCGTCTCGGTCGCCGAGACCCAGTACTTC.

The CDR3 DNA follows: TGTGCCTGGAGTGGGGGACAGGGTTGGGATGGCTACACCTTC. The encoded protein is CAWSGGQGWDGYTF. V gene TRBV30 combines with J gene TRBJ1-2, with TRBD1 matching 9 bases. The CDR3 sequence is 14 residues long. J gave up 6 bases and V 1 base, and 6 bases lay outside the gene matches. The germline gives CDR1 GTSNPN, CDR2 SVGIG (reference sequence).

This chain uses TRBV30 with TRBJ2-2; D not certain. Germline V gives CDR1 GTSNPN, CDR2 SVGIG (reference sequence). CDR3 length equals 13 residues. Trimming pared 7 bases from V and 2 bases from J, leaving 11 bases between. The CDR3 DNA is TGTGCCTCAAGATTCTTTAACACCGGGGAGCTGTTTTTT. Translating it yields CASRFFNTGELFF.

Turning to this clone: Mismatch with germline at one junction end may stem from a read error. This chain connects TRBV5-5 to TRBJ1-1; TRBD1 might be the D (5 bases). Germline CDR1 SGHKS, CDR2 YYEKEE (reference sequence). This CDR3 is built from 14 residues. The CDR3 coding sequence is TGTGCCAGCACCTTGCGGGGGTGGAACACTGAAGCTTTCTTT. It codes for CASTLRGWNTEAFF.

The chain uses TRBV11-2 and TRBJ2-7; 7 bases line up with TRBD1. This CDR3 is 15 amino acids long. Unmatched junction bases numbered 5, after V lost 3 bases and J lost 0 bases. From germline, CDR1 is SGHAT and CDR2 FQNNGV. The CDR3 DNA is TGTGCCAGCAGCTTCGCGACAGGGCGCTCCTACGAGCAGTACTTC. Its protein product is CASSFATGRSYEQYF.

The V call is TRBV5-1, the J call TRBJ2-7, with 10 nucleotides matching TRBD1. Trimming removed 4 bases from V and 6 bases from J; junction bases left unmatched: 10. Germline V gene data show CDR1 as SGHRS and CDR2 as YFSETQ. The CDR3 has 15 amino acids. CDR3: CASSKDRGRNGEQYF. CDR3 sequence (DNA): TGCGCCAGCAGCAAAGACAGGGGGCGAAATGGCGAGCAGTACTTC. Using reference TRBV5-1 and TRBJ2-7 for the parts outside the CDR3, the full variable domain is KAGVTQTPRYLIKTRGQQVTLSCSPISGHRSVSWYQQTPGQGLQFLFEYFSETQRNKGNFPGRFSGRQFSNSRSEMNVSTLELGDSALYLCASSKDRGRNGEQYFGPGTRLTVT.

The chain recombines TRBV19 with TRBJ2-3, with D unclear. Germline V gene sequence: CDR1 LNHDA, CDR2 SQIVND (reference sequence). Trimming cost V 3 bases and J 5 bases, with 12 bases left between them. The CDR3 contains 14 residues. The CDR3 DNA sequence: TGTGCCAGTAGTATCGCCGGGTTTGGAGATACGCAGTATTTT. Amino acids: CASSIAGFGDTQYF. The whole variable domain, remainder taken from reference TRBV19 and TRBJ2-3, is DGGITQSPKYLFRKEGQNVTLSCEQNLNHDAMYWYRQDPGQGLRLIYYSQIVNDFQKGDIAEGYSVSREKKESFPLTVTSAQKNPTAFYLCASSIAGFGDTQYFGPGTRLTVL.

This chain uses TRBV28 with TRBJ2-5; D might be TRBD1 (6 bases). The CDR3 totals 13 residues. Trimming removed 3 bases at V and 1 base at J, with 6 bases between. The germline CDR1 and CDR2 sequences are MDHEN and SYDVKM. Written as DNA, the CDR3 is TGTGCCAGCAGTTTGGACAGCCAAGAGACCCAGTACTTC. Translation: CASSLDSQETQYF. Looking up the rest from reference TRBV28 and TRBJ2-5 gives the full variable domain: DVKVTQSSRYLVKRTGEKVFLECVQDMDHENMFWYRQDPGLGLRLIYFSYDVKMKEKGDIPEGYSVSREKKERFSLILESASTNQTSMYLCASSLDSQETQYFGPGTRLLVL.

Here the CDR3 DNA reads TGTGCCAGTAGTATGACTGAAAGGGGGCTTGGTCAGCCCCAGCATTTT. Translated, it gives CASSMTERGLGQPQHF. This chain uses TRBV19 with TRBJ1-5, with TRBD1 matching 7 bases. V shed 3 bases, J shed 6 bases, and the junction held 11 bases outside the gene matches. The CDR3 length is 16 residues. Looked up from germline, CDR1 is LNHDA and CDR2 is SQIVND (reference sequence). Looking up the rest from reference TRBV19 and TRBJ1-5 gives the full variable domain: DGGITQSPKYLFRKEGQNVTLSCEQNLNHDAMYWYRQDPGQGLRLIYYSQIVNDFQKGDIAEGYSVSREKKESFPLTVTSAQKNPTAFYLCASSMTERGLGQPQHFGDGTRLSIL.

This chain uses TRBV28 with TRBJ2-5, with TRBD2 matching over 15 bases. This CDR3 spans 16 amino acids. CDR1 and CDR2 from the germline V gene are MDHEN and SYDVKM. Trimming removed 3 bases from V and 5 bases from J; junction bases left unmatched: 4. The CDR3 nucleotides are TGTGCCAGCAGTTTGCCCGGGACTAGCGGGGGGGAGACCCAGTACTTC. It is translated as CASSLPGTSGGETQYF.

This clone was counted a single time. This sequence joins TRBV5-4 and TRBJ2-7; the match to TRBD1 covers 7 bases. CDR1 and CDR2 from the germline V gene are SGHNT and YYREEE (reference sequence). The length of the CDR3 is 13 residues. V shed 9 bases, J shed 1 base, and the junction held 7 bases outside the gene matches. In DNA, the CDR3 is TGTGCCACCCGGACAGGAAATTCCTACGAGCAGTACTTC. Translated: CATRTGNSYEQYF. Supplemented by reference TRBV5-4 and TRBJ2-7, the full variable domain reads ETGVTQSPTHLIKTRGQQVTLRCSSQSGHNTVSWYQQALGQGPQFIFQYYREEENGRGNFPPRFSGLQFPNYSSELNVNALELDDSALYLCATRTGNSYEQYFGPGTRLTVT.

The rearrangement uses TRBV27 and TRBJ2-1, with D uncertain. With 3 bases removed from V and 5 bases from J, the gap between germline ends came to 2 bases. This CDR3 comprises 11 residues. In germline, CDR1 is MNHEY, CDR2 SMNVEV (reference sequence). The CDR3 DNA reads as TGTGCCAGCAGTTTTGACAATGAGCAGTTCTTC. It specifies CASSFDNEQFF.

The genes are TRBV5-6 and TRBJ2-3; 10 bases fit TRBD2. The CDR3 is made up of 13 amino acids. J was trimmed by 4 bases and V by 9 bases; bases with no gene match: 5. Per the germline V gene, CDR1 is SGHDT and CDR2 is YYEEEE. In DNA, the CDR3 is TGTGCCACAGCGGGAGGGCCCGCAGATACGCAGTATTTT. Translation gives CATAGGPADTQYF.